The TCR beta chain under discussion was sequenced for a study of T cells after yellow fever vaccination. Points from the study as a whole: Post-booster reappearance was seen for most primary-vaccination clones (just over 95% CD4, 85% to 90% CD8). FACS-sorted repertoires might harbor abundant contaminating clonotypes from the bulk population.

TCRdb recomputed calls from the 5' RACE reads with MiXCR, one row per CDR3 protein. This table has under 200,000 distinct CDR3 sequences, more than 5.5% appearing once. This clonotype occurred a few times. Its target is unknown. A much larger clone differs from this one at a single base, so this may be a read error. Sequencing was performed on CD4+ T cells sorted from PBMCs, taken 4 to 5 days after the first yellow fever vaccination. The clonotype was recovered from a man younger than 30 who received the YFV17D yellow fever vaccine.

The CDR3 nucleotides read TGCGCCAGCAGCTTGGACTCTGGGGCCAACGTCCTGACTTTC. Translating gives CASSLDSGANVLTF. The chain carries TRBV5-1 and TRBJ2-6; D is ambiguous. The CDR3 is made up of 14 amino acids. Trimming took off 0 bases at V and 0 bases at J, with 1 base between the two ends. Looked up from germline, CDR1 is SGHRS and CDR2 is YFSETQ.